This T cell receptor (beta chain) derives from a study of blood T cells in healthy people across ages. Next came a second PCR, run for 7 to 11 cycles, which used a sample-barcoded 5' primer along with a J-beta primer mix. TCRdb itself ran the 5' RACE reads through MiXCR, one entry per CDR3 protein. The data contain around 1,000,000 distinct CDR3 sequences, approximately 38% of them singletons. This clonotype was picked up a small number of times. Germline trimming cut 4 bases from V and 3 bases from J; bases unmatched to any gene: 5. The CDR3 totals 15 residues. CDR1 is MDHEN and CDR2 is SYDVKM in the germline V gene.

The J gene is TRBJ1-1, the V gene TRBV28, with 10 nucleotides matching TRBD1. Material: blood. The clonotype comes from a man between 18 and 29 years old in good health. For the CDR3, the DNA is TGTGCCAGCAGTTCACCTGGGACAGGGGACACTGAAGCTTTCTTT. Translating gives CASSSPGTGDTEAFF.